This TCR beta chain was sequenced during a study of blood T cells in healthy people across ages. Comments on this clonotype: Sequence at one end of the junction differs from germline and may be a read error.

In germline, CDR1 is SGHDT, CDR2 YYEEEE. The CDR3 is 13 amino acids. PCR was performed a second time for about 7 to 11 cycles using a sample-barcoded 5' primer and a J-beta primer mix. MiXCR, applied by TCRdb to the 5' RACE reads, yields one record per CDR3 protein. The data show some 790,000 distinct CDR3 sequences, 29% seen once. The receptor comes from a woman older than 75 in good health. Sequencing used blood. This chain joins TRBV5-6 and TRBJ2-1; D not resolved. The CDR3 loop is CASSPSSHNEQFF. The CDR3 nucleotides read TGTGCCAGCAGCCCGAGCTCCCACAATGAGCAGTTCTTC.